These 14 T cell receptor beta chains came from one sample sequenced in a study of T cells after yellow fever vaccination. One entry per CDR3 protein results from TCRdb running MiXCR on the 5' RACE reads. The table has over 65,000 distinct CDR3 sequences, about 14% seen once. The source material was CD8+ T cells not binding an NS4B(214-222) dextramer, sorted from PBMCs, sampled approximately 20 days after the first yellow fever vaccination. The source of these receptors is a man in his late teens or twenties who received the YFV17D yellow fever vaccine.

In this sample, this clonotype turned up a few times. The chain has TRBV7-2 and TRBJ2-7; 7 nucleotides line up with TRBD2. The CDR3 is 15 amino acids. V was clipped by 1 base and J by 3 bases; unmatched bases: 6. The germline gives CDR1 SGHTA, CDR2 FQGNSA. CDR3 residues: CASSLEAAGFYEQYF. The CDR3 DNA reads TGTGCCAGCAGCTTAGAGGCAGCGGGGTTCTACGAGCAGTACTTC.

This clonotype showed up just a few times. The chain joins TRBV27 to TRBJ1-6; D gene ambiguous. The length of the CDR3 is 15 residues. V lost 2 bases, J lost 5 bases, and 10 bases lay in between. Germline V lookup: CDR1 MNHEY, CDR2 SMNVEV (reference sequence). CDR3 loop: CASSLTGPDNSPLHF. Written as DNA, the CDR3 is TGTGCCAGCAGTTTAACGGGTCCCGATAATTCACCCCTCCACTTT.

This clonotype was detected only a few times. The CDR3 spells CASSLSFQHTGELFF. The CDR3 DNA reads TGTGCCAGCAGTTTAAGTTTCCAGCACACCGGGGAGCTGTTTTTT. The rearrangement joins TRBV27 to TRBJ2-2; D is unclear. The CDR3 loop spans 15 amino acids. The ends were cut back, 2 bases at V and 3 bases at J, with 10 bases in the middle. Germline V CDR1 and CDR2: MNHEY, SMNVEV (reference sequence).

This clonotype was seen only a few times. This chain connects TRBV4-3 to TRBJ2-1, with 10 bases that match TRBD2. This CDR3 region has 19 residues. Germline V gene sequence: CDR1 LGHNA, CDR2 YSLEER. J lost 0 bases, V lost 0 bases, and 8 bases had no gene match. CDR3 DNA: TGCGCCAGCAGCCAAGATAGGCTAGCGGGGGACCTCTCCTACAATGAGCAGTTCTTC. Translation gives CASSQDRLAGDLSYNEQFF.

This clonotype was found a few times. The V gene is TRBV7-9, the J gene TRBJ2-7, with 11 bases that match TRBD2. V was pared by 4 bases and J by 2 bases, with 10 bases of the junction left unmatched. Germline-derived CDR1 and CDR2 are SEHNR and FQNEAQ (reference sequence). This CDR3 region has 17 residues. The chain's CDR3 is CASSSRTLAGGAYEQYF. In DNA, the CDR3 is TGTGCCAGCAGCTCAAGAACCCTAGCGGGGGGCGCCTACGAGCAGTACTTC.

This chain joins TRBV18 and TRBJ2-1, with D perhaps matching TRBD2 (6 bases). Germline CDR1 KGHSH, CDR2 LQKENI. This CDR3 has 15 amino acids. Trimming removed 3 bases at V and 7 bases at J, with 16 bases between. CDR3 DNA sequence: TGTGCCAGCTCACCGGACGGGGGAGGTAGGAATGAGCAGTTCTTC. Its protein product is CASSPDGGGRNEQFF.

The chain employs TRBV4-3 and TRBJ2-7, with D maybe TRBD2 (6 bases). In germline, CDR1 is LGHNA, CDR2 YSLEER. This CDR3 has 14 residues. Trimming took off 3 bases at V and 4 bases at J, with 13 bases between the two ends. The CDR3 reads CASSHLTRSYEQYF. CDR3 DNA sequence: TGCGCCAGCAGCCATTTGACTAGATCTTACGAGCAGTACTTC.

Ten or more counts support this clonotype. The rearrangement joins TRBV12-3 or TRBV12-4 to TRBJ2-4; perhaps TRBD2 as D (6 bases). This CDR3 is built from 14 residues. V lost 5 bases and J 6 bases, leaving 14 bases between the germline ends. The CDR3 nucleotides are TGTGCCAGCAGTCCCCGGGGGATGGGAAACATTCAGTACTTC. It encodes CASSPRGMGNIQYF.

This chain joins TRBV2 and TRBJ2-2; weak D call: TRBD2 (5 bases). The CDR3 length is 18 residues. Trimming took off 3 bases at V and 0 bases at J, with 17 bases between the two ends. The germline V gene has CDR1 SNHLY and CDR2 FYNNEI. For the CDR3, the DNA is TGTGCCAGCAGTGAGTGGAGGTTAGGGAGTGCGAACACCGGGGAGCTGTTTTTT. Its protein product is CASSEWRLGSANTGELFF.

The table lists this clonotype with a few counts. The chain recombines TRBV6-5 with TRBJ1-2; D remains ambiguous. This CDR3 is built from 13 residues. V dropped 2 bases and J dropped 3 bases, with 7 bases sitting between them. Germline V CDR1 and CDR2: MNHEY, SVGAGI. In DNA form, the CDR3 reads TGTGCCAGCAGTTACGACGGTTACTATGGCTACACCTTC. It specifies CASSYDGYYGYTF.

This clonotype was found a few times. J is TRBJ2-3 and V is TRBV6-1; TRBD2 agrees at 12 bases. With V trimmed by 6 bases and J by 3 bases, 4 bases remained unmatched. The CDR3 length is 15 residues. Germline V CDR1 and CDR2: MNHNS, SASEGT. In nucleotides, the CDR3 is TGTGCCAGCAGCCAACTAGCGGGGGGAACAGATACGCAGTATTTT. It encodes CASSQLAGGTDTQYF.

The table lists this clonotype with a few counts. V and J are TRBV12-3 or TRBV12-4 and TRBJ2-1; 9 nucleotides agree with TRBD2. This CDR3 has 15 residues. The junction had 3 bases not matched to a gene; V was cut back by 6 bases and J by 0 bases. The CDR3 sequence is CASRVSGSSYNEQFF. The CDR3 bases are TGTGCCAGCAGGGTTAGCGGGAGCTCCTACAATGAGCAGTTCTTC.

The gene calls are TRBV11-2 and TRBJ1-6; tentative D call: TRBD1 (6 bases). The V end was cut by 1 base, the J end by 2 bases, with 9 bases between. The CDR3 runs 16 residues. Germline V gene lookup returns CDR1 SGHAT and CDR2 FQNNGV. The DNA of the CDR3 is TGTGCCAGCAGCTTAGCGGGGGGCCCCTATAATTCACCCCTCCACTTT. Amino acid sequence: CASSLAGGPYNSPLHF.

The V call is TRBV11-2, the J call TRBJ2-5, with TRBD2 as a possible D gene (6 bases). Trimming shortened V by 2 bases and J by 2 bases, and 12 bases separated the two germline ends. Per the germline V gene, CDR1 is SGHAT and CDR2 is FQNNGV. The CDR3 runs 15 residues. CDR3: CASSLFLAEQETQYF. CDR3 coding DNA: TGTGCCAGCAGCTTATTCTTAGCGGAGCAAGAGACCCAGTACTTC.